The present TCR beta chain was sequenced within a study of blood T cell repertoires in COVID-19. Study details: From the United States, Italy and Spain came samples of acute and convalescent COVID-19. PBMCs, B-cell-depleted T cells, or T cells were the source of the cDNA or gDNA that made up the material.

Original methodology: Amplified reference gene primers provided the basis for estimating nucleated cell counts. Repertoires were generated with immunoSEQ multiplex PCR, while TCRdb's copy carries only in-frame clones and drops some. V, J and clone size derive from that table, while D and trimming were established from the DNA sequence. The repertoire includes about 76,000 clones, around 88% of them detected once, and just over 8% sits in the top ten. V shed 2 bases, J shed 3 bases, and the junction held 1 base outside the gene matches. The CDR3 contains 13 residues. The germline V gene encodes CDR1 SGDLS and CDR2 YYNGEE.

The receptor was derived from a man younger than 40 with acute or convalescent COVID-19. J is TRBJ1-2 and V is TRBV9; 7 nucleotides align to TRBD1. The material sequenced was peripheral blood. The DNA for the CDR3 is TGTGCCAGCAGCGTCCAGGGGGACTATGGCTACACCTTC. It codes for CASSVQGDYGYTF.